These 17 T cell receptor beta chains came from one sample sequenced in a study of blood T cell repertoires in COVID-19. Data came from immunoSEQ multiplex PCR; TCRdb stores just in-frame clones and leaves some out. The sample contains 110,000 to 150,000 clones, just over 85% of which appear only once. Source material: PBMCs or T cells enriched from blood (not recorded which). The source is a man in his fifties or sixties who had recovered from COVID-19.

V is TRBV4-3 and J is TRBJ2-3; 8 nucleotides line up with TRBD2. The junction had 8 bases not matched to a gene; V was cut back by 0 bases and J by 0 bases. Germline loops: CDR1 LGHNA, CDR2 YSLEER. This CDR3 region has 18 residues. The CDR3 loop reads CASSQEPPLAVSTDTQYF. In DNA, the CDR3 is TGCGCCAGCAGCCAAGAACCCCCACTAGCGGTGAGCACAGATACGCAGTATTTT.

The chain recombines TRBV28 with TRBJ1-2, with 8 bases lining up with TRBD1. Germline CDR1 and CDR2: MDHEN and SYDVKM. J gave up 3 bases and V 6 bases, and 6 bases lay outside the gene matches. The CDR3 totals 14 residues. As DNA, the CDR3 is TGTGCCAGCAGCCGACGACAGGGGTACTATGGCTACACCTTC. Translating it yields CASSRRQGYYGYTF.

This clone was seen once. V gene TRBV18 combines with J gene TRBJ2-2; the D gene is possibly TRBD2 (5 bases). The CDR3 is 13 amino acids. Trimming removed 6 bases from V and 4 bases from J, with 9 bases in between. Per the germline V gene, CDR1 is KGHSH and CDR2 is LQKENI. The CDR3 protein is CASSIAFTGELFF. The CDR3 DNA reads as TGTGCCAGCTCTATAGCGTTCACCGGGGAGCTGTTTTTT.

The rearrangement links TRBV24-1 to TRBJ2-2; 10 positions agree with TRBD1. CDR3 length equals 15 residues. Germline V gives CDR1 KGHDR, CDR2 SFDVKD. The ends lost 7 bases at V and 3 bases at J; junction bases unmatched: 4. The CDR3: CATSPGTGDTGELFF. The DNA of the CDR3 is TGTGCCACCAGCCCCGGGACAGGGGACACCGGGGAGCTGTTTTTT.

V gene TRBV9 combines with J gene TRBJ2-3; 9 bases line up with TRBD2. This CDR3 has 15 residues. Trimming took 4 bases from V and 5 from J; bases not matched to a gene: 8. Germline V gene data show CDR1 as SGDLS and CDR2 as YYNGEE. The CDR3 is CASSQRGALLDTQYF. The CDR3, as DNA: TGTGCCAGCAGCCAGCGGGGGGCGCTCTTAGATACGCAGTATTTT.

This chain connects TRBV6-5 to TRBJ1-1; possibly TRBD1 for D (6 bases). The CDR3 has 14 amino acids. Per the germline V gene, CDR1 is MNHEY and CDR2 is SVGAGI. V was clipped by 7 bases and J by 5 bases, with 17 bases between them. The CDR3 DNA follows: TGTGCCAGCACCCAGGGGCAAAGGGGAACTGAAGCTTTCTTT. Its translation is CASTQGQRGTEAFF.

The chain joins TRBV19 to TRBJ1-1, with 7 nucleotides matching TRBD1. Germline trimming cut 5 bases from V and 2 bases from J; bases unmatched to any gene: 14. CDR1 LNHDA and CDR2 SQIVND come from the germline V gene (reference sequence). The CDR3 spans 17 residues. The CDR3: CASSAVRTGQKNTEAFF. The CDR3 DNA sequence: TGTGCCAGTAGTGCCGTACGAACGGGACAGAAAAACACTGAAGCTTTCTTT.

The chain recombines TRBV19 with TRBJ2-7; 9 bases are shared with TRBD2. Germline CDR1 is LNHDA and CDR2 is SQIVND (reference sequence). The length of the CDR3 is 14 residues. V was pared by 6 bases and J by 2 bases, with 5 bases of the junction left unmatched. CDR3 amino acids: CASRRAGGPYEQYF. CDR3 DNA: TGTGCCAGTAGGAGGGCGGGAGGGCCCTACGAGCAGTACTTC. The full variable domain, its missing parts supplied by reference TRBV19 and TRBJ2-7, is DGGITQSPKYLFRKEGQNVTLSCEQNLNHDAMYWYRQDPGQGLRLIYYSQIVNDFQKGDIAEGYSVSREKKESFPLTVTSAQKNPTAFYLCASRRAGGPYEQYFGPGTRLTVT.

The CDR3, as DNA: TGTGCCAGCAGTTACATCGGGACAGCGCAGCCCCAGCATTTT. Residues: CASSYIGTAQPQHF. The chain has TRBV6-5 and TRBJ1-5; 7 bases align to TRBD1. The junction had 5 bases not matched to a gene; V was cut back by 2 bases and J by 7 bases. CDR1 and CDR2 (germline): MNHEY, SVGAGI. This CDR3 spans 14 amino acids.

The V call is TRBV2, the J call TRBJ2-2; a possible D gene is TRBD1 (5 bases). Trimming took off 1 base at V and 4 bases at J, with 10 bases between the two ends. Per the germline V gene, CDR1 is SNHLY and CDR2 is FYNNEI. The CDR3 consists of 15 residues. CDR3 DNA: TGTGCCAGCAGTGAAGTGGGGCTGGGCACCGGGGAGCTGTTTTTT. Its protein is CASSEVGLGTGELFF.

This clone was observed once. The chain combines TRBV18 with TRBJ1-1; maybe TRBD1 (5 bases). Germline V gives CDR1 KGHSH, CDR2 LQKENI. The ends were cut back, 2 bases at V and 8 bases at J, with 15 bases in the middle. The CDR3 covers 14 residues. The CDR3 is CASSPSPGGREAFF. The CDR3 DNA reads TGTGCCAGCTCACCATCACCCGGGGGACGCGAAGCTTTCTTT.

This clone was observed a single time. The chain is built from TRBV25-1 and TRBJ1-1; possible D gene TRBD1, 6 bases. V was clipped by 3 bases and J by 1 base, with 12 bases between them. Germline V gives CDR1 MGHDK, CDR2 SYGVNS. This CDR3 region has 15 residues. CDR3 loop: CASSDPSRGNTEAFF. In DNA, the CDR3 is TGTGCCAGCAGTGATCCCTCCAGGGGGAACACTGAAGCTTTCTTT.

V and J are TRBV6-5 and TRBJ2-2; no reliable D call. Germline assignment: CDR1 MNHEY and CDR2 SVGAGI. This CDR3 spans 13 amino acids. The V and J ends lost 2 bases and 4 bases respectively, with 5 bases between them. CDR3 bases: TGTGCCAGCAGTTACACGCGCACCGGGGAGCTGTTTTTT. Amino acids: CASSYTRTGELFF.

V usage is TRBV7-8 and J usage is TRBJ2-1; 12 bases fit TRBD2. The germline V gene has CDR1 SGHVS and CDR2 FQNEAQ. V shed 4 bases and J 9 bases; nucleotides not matched to a gene: 7. The CDR3 consists of 15 residues. CDR3 nucleotides: TGTGCCAGCAGCTGGAGACTAGCGGGAGTAAGTGAGCAGTTCTTC. Its protein product is CASSWRLAGVSEQFF.

The chain recombines TRBV12-3 or TRBV12-4 with TRBJ1-2; maybe TRBD1 (6 bases). The CDR3 loop spans 13 amino acids. Trimming took 2 bases from V and 4 from J, leaving 8 bases between them. The chain's CDR3 is CASSLRGGYGYTF. The CDR3 DNA reads as TGTGCCAGCAGTTTAAGGGGGGGCTATGGCTACACCTTC.

J is TRBJ2-7 and V is TRBV9; D possibly corresponds to TRBD1 (5 bases). Germline CDR1 is SGDLS and CDR2 is YYNGEE. CDR3 length: 13 residues. The germline V and J ends were trimmed by 0 bases and 3 bases, with 7 bases remaining between them. This chain's CDR3 is CASSVADSYEQYF. For the CDR3, the DNA is TGTGCCAGCAGCGTAGCCGACAGCTACGAGCAGTACTTC.

The chain has TRBV11-2 and TRBJ1-2, with D unclear. The CDR3 length is 16 residues. The V end lost 5 bases, the J end lost 4 bases, and 20 bases lay between the germline ends. From germline, CDR1 is SGHAT and CDR2 FQNNGV. CDR3 in DNA: TGTGCCAGCAGCCGCCTCGGAATTGGGAGAGGCTATGGCTACACCTTC. Amino acid sequence: CASSRLGIGRGYGYTF.